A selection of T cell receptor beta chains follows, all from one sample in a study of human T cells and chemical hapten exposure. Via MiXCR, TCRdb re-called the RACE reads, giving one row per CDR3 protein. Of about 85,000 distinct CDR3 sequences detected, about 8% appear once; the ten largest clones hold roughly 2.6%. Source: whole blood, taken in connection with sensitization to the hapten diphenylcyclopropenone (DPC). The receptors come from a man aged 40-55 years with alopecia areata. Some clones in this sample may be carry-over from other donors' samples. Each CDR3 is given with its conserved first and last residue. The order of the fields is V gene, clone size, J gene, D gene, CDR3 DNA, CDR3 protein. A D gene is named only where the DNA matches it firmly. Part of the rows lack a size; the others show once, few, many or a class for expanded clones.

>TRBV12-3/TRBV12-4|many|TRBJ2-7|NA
TGTGCCAGCAGTTATGCAGGGTACGAGCAGTACTTC
CASSYAGYEQYF
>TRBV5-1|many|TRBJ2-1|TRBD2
TGCGCCAGCTCCTCTCAACCTAGCGGAGCTGAGCAGTTCTTC
CASSSQPSGAEQFF
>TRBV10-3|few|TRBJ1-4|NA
TGTGCCATCAGCAGTCCGGGGGCCCGGTTGTTTTTT
CAISSPGARLFF
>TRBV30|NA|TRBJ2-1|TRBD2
TGTGCCTGGAAAGAGGCGGGAGGGAGCAAGTTCTTC
CAWKEAGGSKFF
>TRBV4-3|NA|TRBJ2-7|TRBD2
TGCGCCAGCAGCCGGAGGGGACTAGCGGGAGGGACCTACGAGCAGTACTTC
CASSRRGLAGGTYEQYF
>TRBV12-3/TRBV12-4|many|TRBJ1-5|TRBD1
TGTGCCAGCAGTGGACAGGGGAATCAGCCCCAGCATTTT
CASSGQGNQPQHF
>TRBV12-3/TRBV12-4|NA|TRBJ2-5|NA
TGTGCCAGCAGTTTAAGCCCTGGACCGACCCAAGAGACCCAGTACTTC
CASSLSPGPTQETQYF
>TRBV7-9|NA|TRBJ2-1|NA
TGTGTCAGCAGCTTCCCGACAGACAATGAGCAGTTCTTC
CVSSFPTDNEQFF
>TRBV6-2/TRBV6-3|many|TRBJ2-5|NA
TGTGCCAGCAGTTCTACGGGAGTTTGGGAGACCCAGTACTTC
CASSSTGVWETQYF
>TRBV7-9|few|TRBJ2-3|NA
TGTGCCAGCAACCGCCCGGAGATCACAGATACGCAGTATTTT
CASNRPEITDTQYF
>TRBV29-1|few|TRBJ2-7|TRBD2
TGCAGCGTCGGACTGGCGGGGGGCGAGCAGTACTTC
CSVGLAGGEQYF
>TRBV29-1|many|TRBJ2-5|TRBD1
TGCAGCGTTGACAGGGGGTACCAAGAGACCCAGTACTTC
CSVDRGYQETQYF
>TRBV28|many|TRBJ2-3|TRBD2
TGTGCCAGCACCCAGACGACTAGCGGGAGGACAGATACGCAGTATTTT
CASTQTTSGRTDTQYF
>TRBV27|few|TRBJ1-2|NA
TGTGCCAGCAGTTTAAAGTACGGGGCCTTCTATGGCTACACCTTC
CASSLKYGAFYGYTF
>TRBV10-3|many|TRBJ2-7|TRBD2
TGTGCCATCAGTGAGTCCCAGCTAGCGGGAACCGCTACCTACGAGCAGTACTTC
CAISESQLAGTATYEQYF
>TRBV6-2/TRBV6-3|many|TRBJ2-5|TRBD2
TGTGCCAGCCGCCACCTCGGGACTAGGCCCTTAGAGACCCAGTACTTC
CASRHLGTRPLETQYF
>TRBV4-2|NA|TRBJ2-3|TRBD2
TGTGCCAGCAGCCCCCGACTAGCGGGAGGGAGTGGCAAAGATACGCAGTATTTT
CASSPRLAGGSGKDTQYF
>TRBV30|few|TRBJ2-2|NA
TGTGCCTGGAGTGGTATAGGGAACACCGGGGAGCTGTTTTTT
CAWSGIGNTGELFF
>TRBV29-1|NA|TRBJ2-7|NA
TGCAGCGTGAGACAGGGAGGGAACGAGCAGTACTTC
CSVRQGGNEQYF
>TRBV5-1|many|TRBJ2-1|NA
TGCGCCAGCAGCCAAGGTCCGCCGGTTGAGCAGTTCTTC
CASSQGPPVEQFF
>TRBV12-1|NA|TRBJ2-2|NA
TGTGCCAGCAGCTTTCGAGGAAACGGGGAGCTGTTTTTT
CASSFRGNGELFF
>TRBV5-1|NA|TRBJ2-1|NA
TGCGCCAGCAGCTTGGGGCGGGGAATGACTAGTCGCCTAAATGAGCAGTTCTTC
CASSLGRGMTSRLNEQFF